This entry lists 20 T cell receptor beta chains sequenced from one sample in a study of T cells after yellow fever vaccination. From the 5' RACE reads, TCRdb called clonotypes with MiXCR, one entry per CDR3 protein. The table lists fewer than 100,000 distinct CDR3 sequences, 4.5% to 6% of them singletons. Specimen: CD8+ T cells sorted from PBMCs, collected 10 days after the yellow fever booster vaccination. The receptors stem from a man younger than 35 who received the YFV17D yellow fever vaccine.

V usage is TRBV15 and J usage is TRBJ1-1, with 12 nucleotides matching TRBD1. Germline V lookup: CDR1 LNHNV, CDR2 YYDKDF (reference sequence). CDR3 length: 16 amino acids. The junction had 10 bases not matched to a gene; V was cut back by 6 bases and J by 5 bases. CDR3 in DNA: TGTGCCACCAGACCGGGACAGGGGGCCGTGGGAACTGAAGCTTTCTTT. It encodes CATRPGQGAVGTEAFF. The complete variable domain, with remaining parts taken from reference TRBV15 and TRBJ1-1, reads DAMVIQNPRYQVTQFGKPVTLSCSQTLNHNVMYWYQQKSSQAPKLLFHYYDKDFNNEADTPDNFQSRRPNTSFCFLDIRSPGLGDTAMYLCATRPGQGAVGTEAFFGQGTRLTVV.

This clonotype was seen more than once but under ten times. The genes are TRBV4-3 and TRBJ2-2; TRBD1 matches at 8 bases. Trimming cost V 1 base and J 3 bases; bases outside gene matches: 1. Germline V gene lookup returns CDR1 LGHNA and CDR2 YSLEER. The length of the CDR3 is 15 residues. Here the CDR3 DNA reads TGCGCCAGCAGCCAAGGGACAGGGTACACCGGGGAGCTGTTTTTT. It encodes CASSQGTGYTGELFF.

The chain couples TRBV20-1 to TRBJ1-4, with D unclear. Germline CDR1 and CDR2: DFQATT and SNEGSKA (reference sequence). The V end lost 3 bases, the J end lost 2 bases, and 7 bases lay between the germline ends. This CDR3 spans 13 amino acids. CDR3 nucleotide sequence: TGCAGTGCTAGTGCAGGCACTAATGAAAAACTGTTTTTT. Translation gives CSASAGTNEKLFF.

Many counts were recorded for this clonotype. The chain uses TRBV4-1 and TRBJ2-7; D unclear. Germline assignment: CDR1 MGHRA and CDR2 YSYEKL. The CDR3 has 13 amino acids. Trimming shortened V by 6 bases and J by 5 bases, and 14 bases separated the two germline ends. In nucleotides, the CDR3 is TGCGCCAGCAGGTCTCAAACTTGGGACGAGCAGTACTTC. Encoded protein: CASRSQTWDEQYF.

This clonotype has only a few counts. The chain links TRBV6-6 to TRBJ1-2, with 10 bases aligning to TRBD1. Trimming cost V 4 bases and J 6 bases; bases outside gene matches: 8. CDR3 length equals 15 residues. Germline CDR1 and CDR2: MNHNY and SVGAGI (reference sequence). CDR3 residues: CASSFSGTGVDGYTF. CDR3 coding DNA: TGTGCCAGCAGTTTCTCCGGGACAGGGGTCGATGGCTACACCTTC.

The gene calls are TRBV30 and TRBJ1-5; 8 nucleotides match TRBD1. The CDR3 covers 15 residues. J was trimmed by 1 base and V by 4 bases; bases with no gene match: 6. Germline CDR1 and CDR2: GTSNPN and SVGIG (reference sequence). CDR3 sequence (DNA): TGTGCCTGGAACCGGGGACAGGTCAGCAATCAGCCCCAGCATTTT. This translates into CAWNRGQVSNQPQHF.

This clonotype was counted only a few times. At one end the junction does not follow the germline gene, possibly because of a read error. The chain joins TRBV4-1 to TRBJ1-5, with 7 bases aligning to TRBD1. The CDR3 is 15 residues long. Per the germline V gene, CDR1 is MGHRA and CDR2 is YSYEKL. The CDR3: CASSQGGQTDQPQHF. Written as DNA, the CDR3 is TGCGCCAGCAGCCAGGGGGGACAGACCGATCAACCCCAGCATTTT.

This clonotype was counted ten times or more. The genes are TRBV12-3 or TRBV12-4 and TRBJ2-3; no definite D call. The V gene lost 3 bases and the J gene lost 2 bases, with 21 bases spanning the gap. This CDR3 contains 18 residues. The CDR3 sequence: CASSFSREYLVITDTQYF. In DNA, the CDR3 is TGTGCCAGCAGTTTTAGTAGGGAATACCTCGTAATCACAGATACGCAGTATTTT.

The chain joins TRBV4-1 to TRBJ2-7; TRBD1 aligns across 7 bases. Germline assignment: CDR1 MGHRA and CDR2 YSYEKL. CDR3 size: 17 residues. V shed 2 bases and J 2 bases; nucleotides not matched to a gene: 12. CDR3 in DNA: TGCGCCAGCAGCCAACTACGTAGGACAGGCGATCCCTACGAGCAGTACTTC. Residues: CASSQLRRTGDPYEQYF.

This clonotype was seen only a few times. CDR3 in amino acids: CASTLRGGSTEAFF. The CDR3 DNA is TGTGCCAGCACCCTAAGAGGGGGAAGCACTGAAGCTTTCTTT. This chain connects TRBV5-5 to TRBJ1-1, with a tentative D call TRBD1 (6 bases). CDR3 length equals 14 residues. Trimming stripped 6 bases from V and 4 bases from J, with 16 bases between. Germline assignment: CDR1 SGHKS and CDR2 YYEKEE (reference sequence).

The rearrangement joins TRBV5-5 to TRBJ2-2, with no clear D. CDR1 is SGHKS and CDR2 is YYEKEE in the germline V gene (reference sequence). V shed 1 base and J shed 2 bases, with 6 bases lying between them. The CDR3 covers 14 residues. The CDR3 region is CASSLWGNTGELFF. The CDR3 nucleotides are TGTGCCAGCAGCTTGTGGGGTAACACCGGGGAGCTGTTTTTT.

This clonotype was counted between two and nine times. The gene calls are TRBV5-1 and TRBJ2-7; the D gene is possibly TRBD1 (6 bases). Germline assignment: CDR1 SGHRS and CDR2 YFSETQ. V was pared by 0 bases and J by 2 bases, with 9 bases between. This CDR3 is 14 amino acids long. CDR3 protein: CASSLEGVPYEQYV. The CDR3, as DNA: TGCGCCAGCAGCTTGGAGGGGGTGCCCTACGAGCAGTACGTC.

Regarding this clonotype: An end of the junction does not agree with germline; a read error may underlie this. The chain couples TRBV6-5 to TRBJ2-3, with TRBD2 matching 10 bases. This CDR3 is built from 17 residues. Germline CDR1 is MNHEY and CDR2 is SVGAGI. The CDR3 nucleotides are TGTGCCAACAGTTACGAACCTAGCGGGGGTGGCACAGATACGCAGTATTTT. Its translation is CANSYEPSGGGTDTQYF.

The table lists this clonotype with many counts. J is TRBJ2-3 and V is TRBV3-1; 7 bases are a match to TRBD2. From germline, CDR1 is LGHDT and CDR2 YNNKEL (reference sequence). CDR3 length equals 18 residues. J gave up 2 bases and V 5 bases, and 16 bases lay outside the gene matches. CDR3 sequence reads: CASSGFGGEGSPTDTQYF. The CDR3 DNA is TGTGCCAGCAGCGGGTTTGGTGGGGAGGGATCACCCACAGATACGCAGTATTTT.

This clonotype was seen a few times. This sequence joins TRBV20-1 and TRBJ2-7; D is possibly TRBD1 (6 bases). V was clipped by 2 bases and J by 2 bases, with 10 bases between them. The germline V gene encodes CDR1 DFQATT and CDR2 SNEGSKA (reference sequence). CDR3 length: 13 residues. CDR3 region: CSARHRDTYEQYF. Written as DNA, the CDR3 is TGCAGTGCTAGACACAGGGATACCTACGAGCAGTACTTC.

This clonotype was counted a single time. The junction departs from germline at one end; a sequencing error may be responsible. The chain joins TRBV7-9 to TRBJ2-1; maybe TRBD2 (7 bases). This CDR3 has 18 residues. CDR1 and CDR2 from the germline V gene are SEHNR and FQNEAQ (reference sequence). The CDR3 region is CASSLDRELAGGRKEELF. The CDR3 region has the DNA TGTGCCAGCAGCTTAGACAGGGAGCTAGCTGGCGGGAGAAAGGAGGAGCTCTTC. Based on the CDR3 plus reference TRBV7-9 and TRBJ2-1, the full variable domain is DTGVSQNPRHKITKRGQNVTFRCDPISEHNRLYWYRQTLGQGPEFLTYFQNEAQLEKSRLLSDRFSAERPKGSFSTLEIQRTEQGDSAMYLCASSLDRELAGGRKEELFGPGTRLTVL.

This clonotype was seen a handful of times. The chain is built from TRBV5-5 and TRBJ1-5, with D hard to call. CDR3 size: 17 residues. Germline V gene lookup returns CDR1 SGHKS and CDR2 YYEKEE (reference sequence). Trimming pared 0 bases from V and 3 bases from J, leaving 16 bases between. CDR3 coding DNA: TGTGCCAGCAGCTTGGTAATCGGACGTATCTCCAATCAGCCCCAGCATTTT. Translating it yields CASSLVIGRISNQPQHF.

Only a few counts were recorded for this clonotype. The chain has TRBV7-2 and TRBJ2-7, with 12 positions matching TRBD2. With 6 bases clipped from V and 4 bases from J, the junction kept 7 bases outside the gene matches. This CDR3 is built from 15 residues. CDR1 is SGHTA and CDR2 is FQGNSA in the germline V gene. CDR3 amino acids: CASSPTSGGFYEQYV. The CDR3 coding sequence is TGTGCCAGCAGTCCGACTAGCGGGGGATTTTACGAGCAGTACGTC.

The chain joins TRBV7-9 to TRBJ1-4; 9 nucleotides align to TRBD1. There are 14 residues in the CDR3. With V trimmed by 4 bases and J by 7 bases, 4 bases remained unmatched. CDR1 is SEHNR and CDR2 is FQNEAQ in the germline V gene (reference sequence). For the CDR3, the DNA is TGTGCCAGCAGCTCGGGACAGGGACCTGAAAAACTGTTTTTT. Translated, it gives CASSSGQGPEKLFF.

This clonotype was recorded many times. This chain connects TRBV30 to TRBJ2-2, with D perhaps matching TRBD1 (6 bases). The CDR3 has 11 amino acids. V gave up 5 bases and J gave up 6 bases, with 7 bases separating them. Germline V gives CDR1 GTSNPN, CDR2 SVGIG (reference sequence). CDR3 region: CAWDRSGELFF. CDR3 in DNA: TGTGCCTGGGACAGGTCCGGGGAGCTGTTTTTT.